The clone carrying this T cell receptor (beta chain) appeared a single time. V lost 3 bases and J lost 2, with 15 bases in between. Germline V gene sequence: CDR1 SGHTS, CDR2 YDEGEE. The CDR3 extends over 15 amino acids. Recruits, aged about 18 to 100 years, lived in 24 US areas. Symptom resolution, clearance, or two negative PCRs marked donors in Cohort 3 as recovered. This record comes from a study of blood T cell repertoires in COVID-19. Across the whole study: There were acute and convalescent COVID-19 samples, and they came from the United States, Italy and Spain.

Per the authors' pipeline: From reference gene primer amplification, estimates of nucleated cell counts were derived. Sequencing used immunoSEQ multiplex PCR; TCRdb keeps in-frame clones, though not all of them. Clone size and V and J calls were adopted from that table, with D and trimming inferred from the DNA. This repertoire shows 150,000 or so clones, 60% to 80% found once; its top ten account for around 2.9%. This TCR came from a woman in her forties or fifties who had recovered from COVID-19. The material sequenced was PBMCs or T cells enriched from blood (not recorded which). The chain carries TRBV5-8 and TRBJ2-7; the D gene is possibly TRBD2 (6 bases). The CDR3 nucleotides are TGTGCCAGCAGCTCGGCGGGGACGGGTCCCTACGAGCAGTACTTC. The encoded protein is CASSSAGTGPYEQYF.